This record concerns one T cell receptor (beta chain) sequence. What it binds is unknown. The data belong to a study of lymphopenia after photon versus proton radiotherapy. Notes on the study in general: Oligoclonal CD8+ Temra expansion after nadir drove photon patients' diversity drop. Post-nadir TCR diversity decline inversely tracked overall survival among those who died.

Assay: immunoSEQ multiplex PCR; the TCRdb copy retains only in-frame clones and omits some. The sample holds 75,000 to 90,000 clones, around 88% seen once. V dropped 2 bases and J dropped 3; count of bases not matched to a gene: 7. The CDR3 spans 17 residues. Looked up from germline, CDR1 is SGHNT and CDR2 is YYREEE (reference sequence). This sequence was found in a man between 60 and 70 years old with pancreatic cancer. The genes are TRBV5-4 and TRBJ2-2, with TRBD2 matching 10 bases. The specimen was peripheral blood, collected from a patient treated with proton-based radiotherapy. The CDR3 DNA reads as TGTGCCAGCAGCTTCCCCAGCGGGAGGGCCGACACCGGGGAGCTGTTTTTT. Translation gives CASSFPSGRADTGELFF.